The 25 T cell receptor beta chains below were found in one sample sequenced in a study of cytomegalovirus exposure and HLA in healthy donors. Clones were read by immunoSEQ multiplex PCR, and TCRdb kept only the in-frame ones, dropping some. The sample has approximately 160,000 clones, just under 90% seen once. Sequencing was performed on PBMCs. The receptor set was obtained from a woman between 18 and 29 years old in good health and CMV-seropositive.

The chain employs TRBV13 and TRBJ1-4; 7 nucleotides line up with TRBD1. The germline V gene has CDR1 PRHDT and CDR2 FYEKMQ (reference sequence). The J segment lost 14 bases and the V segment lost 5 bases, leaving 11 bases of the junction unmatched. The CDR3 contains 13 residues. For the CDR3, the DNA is TGTGCCAGCAGCCCACATCGACAGGGAGGTCTGTTTTTT. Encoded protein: CASSPHRQGGLFF.

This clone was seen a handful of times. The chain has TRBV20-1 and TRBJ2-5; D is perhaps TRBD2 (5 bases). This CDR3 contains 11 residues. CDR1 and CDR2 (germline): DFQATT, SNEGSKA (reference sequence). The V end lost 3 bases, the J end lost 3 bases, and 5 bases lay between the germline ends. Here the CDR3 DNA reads TGCAGTGCTAGCGGGGAAGAGACCCAGTACTTC. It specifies CSASGEETQYF.

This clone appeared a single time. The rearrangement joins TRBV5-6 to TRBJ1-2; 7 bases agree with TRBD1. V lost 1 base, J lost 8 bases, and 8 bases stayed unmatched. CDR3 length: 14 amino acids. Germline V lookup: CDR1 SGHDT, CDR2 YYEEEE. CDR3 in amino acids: CASSLREGARGYTF. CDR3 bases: TGTGCCAGCAGCTTGCGAGAGGGGGCGCGAGGCTACACCTTC.

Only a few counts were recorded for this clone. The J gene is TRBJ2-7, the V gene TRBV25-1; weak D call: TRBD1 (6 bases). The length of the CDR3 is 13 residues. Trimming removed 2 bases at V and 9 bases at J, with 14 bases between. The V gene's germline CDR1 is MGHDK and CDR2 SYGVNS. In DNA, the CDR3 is TGTGCCAGCAGTGAACGTAGAGGGGGTGGGCAGTACTTC. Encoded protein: CASSERRGGGQYF.

DNA of the CDR3: TGTGCCAGCTTCGCGGGTGGATTCAAAAACATTCAGTACTTC. Translation gives CASFAGGFKNIQYF. The chain combines TRBV28 with TRBJ2-4; D might be TRBD2 (5 bases). The V end lost 8 bases, the J end lost 3 bases, and 14 bases lay between the germline ends. The CDR3 runs to 14 residues. Germline V gene lookup returns CDR1 MDHEN and CDR2 SYDVKM. The whole variable domain, remainder taken from reference TRBV28 and TRBJ2-4, is DVKVTQSSRYLVKRTGEKVFLECVQDMDHENMFWYRQDPGLGLRLIYFSYDVKMKEKGDIPEGYSVSREKKERFSLILESASTNQTSMYLCASFAGGFKNIQYFGAGTRLSVL.

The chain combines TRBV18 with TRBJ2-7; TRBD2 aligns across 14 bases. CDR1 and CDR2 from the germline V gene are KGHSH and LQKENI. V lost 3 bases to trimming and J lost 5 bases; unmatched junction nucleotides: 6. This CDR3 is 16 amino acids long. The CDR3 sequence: CASSPRLAGGENEQYF. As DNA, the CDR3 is TGTGCCAGCTCACCTCGACTAGCGGGAGGGGAAAACGAGCAGTACTTC.

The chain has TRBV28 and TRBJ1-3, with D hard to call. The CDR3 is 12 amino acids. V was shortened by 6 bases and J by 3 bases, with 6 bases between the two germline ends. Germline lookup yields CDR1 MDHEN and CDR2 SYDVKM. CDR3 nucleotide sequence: TGTGCCAGCAGGGCAGTTGGAAACACCATATATTTT. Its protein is CASRAVGNTIYF.

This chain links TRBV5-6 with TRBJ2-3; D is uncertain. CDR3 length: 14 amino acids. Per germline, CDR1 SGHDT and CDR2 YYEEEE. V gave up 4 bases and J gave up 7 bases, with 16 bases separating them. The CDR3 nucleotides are TGTGCCAGCAGCGAGATACCTAGTCAACATACGCAGTATTTT. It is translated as CASSEIPSQHTQYF.

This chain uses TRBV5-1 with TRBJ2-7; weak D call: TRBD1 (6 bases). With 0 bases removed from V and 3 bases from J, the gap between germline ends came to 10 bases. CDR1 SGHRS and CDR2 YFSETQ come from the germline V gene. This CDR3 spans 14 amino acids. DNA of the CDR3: TGCGCCAGCAGCTTGGGGGGGCAGGACTACGAGCAGTACTTC. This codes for CASSLGGQDYEQYF.

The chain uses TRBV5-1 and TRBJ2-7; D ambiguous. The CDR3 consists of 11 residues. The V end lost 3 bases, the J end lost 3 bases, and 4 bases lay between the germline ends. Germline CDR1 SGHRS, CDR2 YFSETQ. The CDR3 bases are TGCGCCAGCAGCTCTCTCTACGAGCAGTACTTC. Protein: CASSSLYEQYF.

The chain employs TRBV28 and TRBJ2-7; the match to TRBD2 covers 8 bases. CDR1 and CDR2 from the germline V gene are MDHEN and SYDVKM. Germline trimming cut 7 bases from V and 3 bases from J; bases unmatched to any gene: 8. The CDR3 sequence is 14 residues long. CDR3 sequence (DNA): TGTGCCAGCATCGGTTTTAGCGGGAACTACGAGCAGTACTTC. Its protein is CASIGFSGNYEQYF.

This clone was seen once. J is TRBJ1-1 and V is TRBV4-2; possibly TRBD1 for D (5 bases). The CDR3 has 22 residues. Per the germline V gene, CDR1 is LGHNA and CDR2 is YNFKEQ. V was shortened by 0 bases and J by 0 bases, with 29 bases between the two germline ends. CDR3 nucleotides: TGTGCCAGCAGCCAAGAACCGTGGACAAACGCTATGAGTTTTTATATGAACACTGAAGCTTTCTTT. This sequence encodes CASSQEPWTNAMSFYMNTEAFF.

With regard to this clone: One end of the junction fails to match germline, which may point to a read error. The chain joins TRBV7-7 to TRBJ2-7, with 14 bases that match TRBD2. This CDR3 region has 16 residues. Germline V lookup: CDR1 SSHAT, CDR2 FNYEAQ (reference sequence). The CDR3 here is CASSQGLAGVDNEQYF. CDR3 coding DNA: TGTGCTAGCAGCCAGGGACTAGCGGGAGTTGACAACGAGCAGTACTTC.

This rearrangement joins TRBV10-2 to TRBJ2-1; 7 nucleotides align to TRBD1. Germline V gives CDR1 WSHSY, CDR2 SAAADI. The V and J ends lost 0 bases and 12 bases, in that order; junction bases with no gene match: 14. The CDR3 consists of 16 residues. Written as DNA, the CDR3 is TGCGCCAGCAGTGAGTCAAAGGGGGCGAGTCTAAGGGGGCAGTTCTTC. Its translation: CASSESKGASLRGQFF.

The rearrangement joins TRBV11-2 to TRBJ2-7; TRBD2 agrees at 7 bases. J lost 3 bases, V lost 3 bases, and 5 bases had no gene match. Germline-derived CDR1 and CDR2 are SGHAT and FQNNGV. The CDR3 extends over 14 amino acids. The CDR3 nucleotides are TGTGCCAGCAGCTTTAGCGGGTCCCTCTACGAGCAGTACTTC. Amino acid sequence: CASSFSGSLYEQYF.

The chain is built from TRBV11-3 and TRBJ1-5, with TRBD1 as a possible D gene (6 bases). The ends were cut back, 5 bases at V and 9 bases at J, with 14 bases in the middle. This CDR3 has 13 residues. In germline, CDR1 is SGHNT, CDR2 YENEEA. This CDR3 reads CASSQTQGRPQHF. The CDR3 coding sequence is TGTGCCAGCAGCCAAACACAGGGAAGGCCCCAGCATTTT.

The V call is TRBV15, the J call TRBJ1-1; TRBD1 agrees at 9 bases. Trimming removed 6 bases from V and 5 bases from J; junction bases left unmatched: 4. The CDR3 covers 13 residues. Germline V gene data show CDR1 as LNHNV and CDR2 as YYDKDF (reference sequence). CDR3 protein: CATSPTGGTEAFF. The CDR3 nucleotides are TGTGCCACCAGTCCGACAGGGGGAACTGAAGCTTTCTTT.

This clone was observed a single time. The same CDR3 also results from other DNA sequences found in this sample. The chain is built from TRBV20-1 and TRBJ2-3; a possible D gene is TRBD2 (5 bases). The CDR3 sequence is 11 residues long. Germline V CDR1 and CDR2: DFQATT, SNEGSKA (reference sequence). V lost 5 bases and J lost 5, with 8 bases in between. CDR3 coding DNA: TGCAGTGCTGGAACTAGAGATACGCAGTATTTT. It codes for CSAGTRDTQYF.

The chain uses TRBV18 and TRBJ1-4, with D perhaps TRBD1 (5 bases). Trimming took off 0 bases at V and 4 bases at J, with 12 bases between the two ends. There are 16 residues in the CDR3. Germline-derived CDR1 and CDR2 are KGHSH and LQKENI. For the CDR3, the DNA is TGTGCCAGCTCACCACCGGACGCGGGGGGTAATGAAAAACTGTTTTTT. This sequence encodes CASSPPDAGGNEKLFF. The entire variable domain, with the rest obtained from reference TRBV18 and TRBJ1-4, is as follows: NAGVMQNPRHLVRRRGQEARLRCSPMKGHSHVYWYRQLPEEGLKFMVYLQKENIIDESGMPKERFSAEFPKEGPSILRIQQVVRGDSAAYFCASSPPDAGGNEKLFFGSGTQLSVL.

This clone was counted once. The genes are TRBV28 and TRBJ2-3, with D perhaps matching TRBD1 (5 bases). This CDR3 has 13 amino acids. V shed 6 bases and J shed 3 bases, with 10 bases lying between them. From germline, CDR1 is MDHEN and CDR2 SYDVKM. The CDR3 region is CASSTQGTDTQYF. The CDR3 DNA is TGTGCCAGCAGCACCCAGGGAACAGATACGCAGTATTTT.

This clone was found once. CDR3 in DNA: TGTGCCAGCAGCCAGAGGGCGGGGACCGGGGAGCTGTTTTTT. It specifies CASSQRAGTGELFF. This chain joins TRBV7-9 and TRBJ2-2; D possibly corresponds to TRBD2 (6 bases). The CDR3 sequence is 14 residues long. CDR1 and CDR2 from the germline V gene are SEHNR and FQNEAQ (reference sequence). With 5 bases removed from V and 5 bases from J, the gap between germline ends came to 12 bases.

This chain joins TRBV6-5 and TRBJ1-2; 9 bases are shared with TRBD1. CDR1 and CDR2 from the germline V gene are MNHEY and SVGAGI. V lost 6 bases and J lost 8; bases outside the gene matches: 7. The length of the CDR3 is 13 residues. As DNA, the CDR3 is TGTGCCAGCAGAACGACAGGGGGACGGGGCTACACCTTC. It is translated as CASRTTGGRGYTF.

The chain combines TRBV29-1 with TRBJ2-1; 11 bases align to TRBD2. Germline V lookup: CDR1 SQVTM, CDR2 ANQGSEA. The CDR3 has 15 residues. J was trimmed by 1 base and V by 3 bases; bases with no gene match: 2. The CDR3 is CSVEPSGRSYNEQFF. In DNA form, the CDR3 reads TGCAGCGTTGAGCCTAGCGGGAGGTCCTACAATGAGCAGTTCTTC.

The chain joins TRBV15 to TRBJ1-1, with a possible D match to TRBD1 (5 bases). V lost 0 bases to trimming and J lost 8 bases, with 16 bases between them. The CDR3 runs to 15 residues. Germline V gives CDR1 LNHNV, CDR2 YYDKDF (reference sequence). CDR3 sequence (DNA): TGTGCCACCAGCAGAGATCTGGGCAGGGCGTCGGAAGCTTTCTTT. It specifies CATSRDLGRASEAFF. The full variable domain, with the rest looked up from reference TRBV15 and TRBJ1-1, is DAMVIQNPRYQVTQFGKPVTLSCSQTLNHNVMYWYQQKSSQAPKLLFHYYDKDFNNEADTPDNFQSRRPNTSFCFLDIRSPGLGDTAMYLCATSRDLGRASEAFFGQGTRLTVV.

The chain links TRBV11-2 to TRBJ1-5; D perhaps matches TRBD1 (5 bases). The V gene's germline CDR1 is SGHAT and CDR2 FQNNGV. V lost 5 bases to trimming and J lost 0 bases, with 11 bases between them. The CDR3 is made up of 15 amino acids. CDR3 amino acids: CASSPGEYSNQPQHF. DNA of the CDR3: TGTGCCAGCAGCCCGGGGGAGTATAGCAATCAGCCCCAGCATTTT.